The present T cell receptor beta chain was sequenced within a study of neoadjuvant anti-PD-1 for oral cavity cancer. There are 14 residues in the CDR3. Trimming took 4 bases from V and 6 from J, leaving 15 bases between them. Germline V lookup: CDR1 SNHLY, CDR2 FYNNEI. Clones were read by immunoSEQ multiplex PCR, and TCRdb kept only the in-frame ones, dropping some. There are 72,000 or so clones in the sample; around four fifths occur only once, and roughly 3.5% lies in the top ten. This clonotype was sampled from a person aged 40-85 years with oral cavity squamous cell carcinoma. This chain links TRBV2 with TRBJ1-2; D gene ambiguous. Sequencing used PBMCs, obtained before nivolumab (anti-PD-1) treatment. The CDR3 DNA is TGTGCCAGCAGTGTAAGGTCGGCGGTCCATGGCTACACCTTC. Translation: CASSVRSAVHGYTF.